The T cell receptor beta chain described here comes from a study of T cell clonotyping in hematopoietic cell transplantation. Study findings and constraints: At the given depth, recipient repertoires were over 95% de novo clonotypes.

Profiling relied on immunoSEQ multiplex PCR, and the TCRdb table lists in-frame clones only, not all of them. The table lists about 50,000 clones, 80% to 90% of them singletons. Time point defined: recipient sample about 28 days before transplant, after cytoreduction. A word on this clone: Its antigen is not identified.

Sequenced material: peripheral blood mononuclear cells, taken before stem cell transplant. This receptor was obtained from a man aged 55 to 70 with biphenotypic leukemia. Some clones in this sample may be carry-over from other donors' samples.

The CDR3 coding sequence is TGTGCCAGCAGCATTGGGACTAGCTACACAGATACGCAGTATTTT. The encoded protein is CASSIGTSYTDTQYF. This chain joins TRBV9 and TRBJ2-3, with 9 nucleotides matching TRBD2. Per the germline V gene, CDR1 is SGDLS and CDR2 is YYNGEE. J lost 2 bases, V lost 4 bases, and 5 bases had no gene match. The CDR3 runs 15 residues.